The source of this T cell receptor beta chain is a study of T-cell memory formation after mild COVID-19 (dated by TCRdb to 2020 to 2023). Looking at the study overall: Most TCR sequence clusters were specific to one of the two donors. T-cell clones expanding and contracting after mild COVID-19 in two donors were tracked by longitudinal TCRalpha and TCRbeta repertoire sequencing. The cohort was made up of two young adult volunteers, one female and one male, who were previously healthy.

Ficoll-Paque density gradient centrifugation was the method used to isolate PBMCs. The research as a whole found: Contracting CD4+ clones were located mainly in the CM and EM memory subsets, whereas CD8+ clones were found to be enriched in EMRA. Some responding clones were detected in pre-infection memory, which suggested that pre-existing cross-reactive memory T cells had joined the SARS-CoV-2 response. SARS-CoV-2 specificity was not confirmed for the second-wave clones peaking on day 37. Only a couple of mild cases were covered in the study, and larger cohorts including severe cases with pre-infection samples were considered necessary. Clones contracting from day 15 to 85 had balanced CD4/CD8 phenotypes, while a second wave expanding from day 15 to 37 was biased towards CD4+.

The data were produced on an Illumina NovaSeq 6000. Using 5'RACE with constant-segment primers, TCRalpha and TCRbeta cDNA libraries were constructed, with sample barcodes and unique molecular identifiers added in the process. RNA was extracted from every sample with Trizol reagent. Amplification of the libraries took two PCR steps, and the second step added a second sample barcode plus Illumina TruSeq adapters. Libraries were sequenced on an Illumina NovaSeq with 2 x 150 bp paired-end reads. The paper's data handling went like this. Demultiplexing of reads and collapsing into UMI-guided consensus sequences were performed with migec v1.2.7. With mixcr v2.1.11, UMI consensuses were aligned to TRA and TRB V and J templates and assembled into clonotypes. Clonotypes were classified as expanded or contracted when called significant by both edgeR and NoisET, with noise models trained on biological replicates. edgeR calls used a false discovery rate-adjusted p below 0.01 and a log2 fold-change threshold of 1. As an exploratory analysis of dynamics, max-normalized trajectories of the 1000 most abundant clonotypes were examined by PCA with hierarchical clustering. The CD4 or CD8 phenotype of responding clones was assigned using the separately sequenced CD4+ and CD8+ repertoires. In-frame beta chains were kept once TCRdb had trimmed the public reads at Q25 with fastp and called clones with MiXCR. One record per CDR3 amino acid sequence lists the most common genes and DNA. In this record, the V and J calls reflect TCRdb's handling and not the investigators' own analysis. The sample records roughly 300,000 distinct CDR3 sequences, approximately 8.4% of which are singletons. The leading ten clones occupy under 25% of the sample.

This clonotype was recorded a few times. Its antigen has not been determined. One base away there is no much larger clone; base qualities are not given. Material: PBMCs or a T cell subset sorted from them (not recorded which). The receptor was isolated from a man aged 18 to 30 who had mild COVID-19 (a few samples of this study predate the infection). The sample titles of this study are shuffled in the database, so cell type and time point are left out; the donor was told from shared clones.

The DNA sequence is given as TGTGCCAGCAGTTACTCGATCGGAGAGAGCAATCAGCCCCAGCATTTT. It translates to CASSYSIGESNQPQHF. The chain is encoded by TRBV6-2 or TRBV6-3 joined to TRBJ1-5; a confident D gene designation cannot be given. According to the germline V gene, CDR1 reads MNHEY and CDR2 reads SVGEGT. The junction shows trimming of 0 bases on V and 1 base on J, plus 10 bases between the germline ends. There are 16 amino acids in the CDR3, from cysteine to phenylalanine inclusive. The sequence is cut down to CDR3 DNA, 48 bases in frame from base 1.